This T cell receptor (beta chain) originates from a study of blood T cell repertoires in COVID-19. Study-wide context: Collection of acute and convalescent COVID-19 samples took place in the United States, Italy and Spain. Sources were T cells, B-cell-depleted T cells, or PBMCs; the material itself was cDNA or gDNA.

Original data processing: Reference gene primer amplification in the assay estimated nucleated cell counts. Only in-frame clones appear in the TCRdb table, and some are missing; sequencing was by immunoSEQ multiplex PCR. That table furnishes V, J and clone size, whereas the DNA furnished D and trimming. Altogether 150,000 to 200,000 clones are present, over 70% being singletons, with the ten largest covering approximately 2.8%. The receptor's source is a man between 65 and 79 years old with acute or convalescent COVID-19. The sequenced sample consisted of peripheral blood.

CDR3: CASSYSTGVPTF. CDR3 bases: TGTGCCAGCAGTTACAGCACAGGGGTCCCCACCTTC. This chain links TRBV6-5 with TRBJ1-2, with 7 positions matching TRBD1. The CDR3 length is 12 residues. In germline, CDR1 is MNHEY, CDR2 SVGAGI. Losses at the gene ends were 2 bases for V and 13 bases for J; bases not matched to a gene: 7.